These T cell receptor beta chains were read from a single sample in a study of human T cells and chemical hapten exposure. One entry per CDR3 protein, called by TCRdb with MiXCR from the RACE reads. The sample records about 90,000 distinct CDR3 sequences, approximately 10% being singletons. The source material was whole blood, sampled in connection with sensitization to the hapten diphenylcyclopropenone (DPC). The origin of the receptors is a woman aged 25-40 years with alopecia areata. Some clones in this sample may be carry-over from other donors' samples. Both conserved end residues are part of each CDR3. Each record gives: D gene, V gene, clone size, J gene, CDR3 DNA, CDR3 protein. A D gene is named only where the DNA matches it firmly. Rows may omit the clone size; those that give it use once, few, many or a size class.

.	TRBV5-4	many	TRBJ2-1	TGTGCCAGCAGCTTGGCGGGGACGTACAATGAGCAGTTCTTC	CASSLAGTYNEQFF
.	TRBV27	few	TRBJ2-3	TGTGCCAGCAGATACGCCGGCGGACCCTACACAGATACGCAGTATTTT	CASRYAGGPYTDTQYF
.	TRBV5-1	few	TRBJ2-2	TGCGCCAGCAGCCGGGCCCAGGGGATAAGAGAAACCGGGGAGCTGTTTTTT	CASSRAQGIRETGELFF
.	TRBV20-1	many	TRBJ1-2	TGCAGTGCTAGAGATCCTGGCACCTATGGCTACACCTTC	CSARDPGTYGYTF
.	TRBV28	many	TRBJ2-3	TGTGCCAGCAGTTCAACCTTTTCTAGCACAGATACGCAGTATTTT	CASSSTFSSTDTQYF
TRBD2	TRBV20-1	many	TRBJ2-6	TGCAGTGCTATGACTAGCGATTCCTCTGGGGCCAACGTCCTGACTTTC	CSAMTSDSSGANVLTF
.	TRBV28	many	TRBJ2-6	TGTGCCAGCAGGCCTTCGGGGTCTGGGGCCAACGTCCTGACTTTC	CASRPSGSGANVLTF
.	TRBV28	many	TRBJ2-3	TGTGCCAGCAGTTTACTAGGGGCAGATACGCAGTATTTT	CASSLLGADTQYF
.	TRBV28	.	TRBJ1-5	TGTGCCAGCAGTTTAAGGGGGGCGTTGGGCAATCAGCCCCAGCATTTT	CASSLRGALGNQPQHF
TRBD2	TRBV6-4	many	TRBJ2-3	TGTGCCAGCAGTGACTCCGCTAGCGGGGGGACTACAGATACGCAGTATTTT	CASSDSASGGTTDTQYF
TRBD2	TRBV7-2	many	TRBJ2-3	TGTGCCAGCAGCCACGGGACTAGCGGGTTGGCGCAGTATTTT	CASSHGTSGLAQYF
.	TRBV28	many	TRBJ1-2	TGTGCCAGCAGTCTTCGGACACTAGACTTC	CASSLRTLDF
.	TRBV28	few	TRBJ1-3	TGTGCCAGCAGGAGCCCTGGAAACACCATATATTTT	CASRSPGNTIYF
TRBD1	TRBV18	.	TRBJ2-5	TGTGCCAGCTCACCGACAGGGTCTAGGGAGACCCAGTACTTC	CASSPTGSRETQYF
TRBD1	TRBV29-1	.	TRBJ2-5	TGCAGCGCCACGACAGGGGGCGTTGAGACCCAGTACTTC	CSATTGGVETQYF
.	TRBV6-2/TRBV6-3	many	TRBJ1-1	TGTGCCAGCAGTTACAACAGGTTTGAAGCTTTCTTT	CASSYNRFEAFF
TRBD1	TRBV10-3	many	TRBJ1-3	TGTGCCTCCACAGGGGGATCAGGAAACACCATATATTTT	CASTGGSGNTIYF
TRBD2	TRBV23-1	.	TRBJ2-5	TGCGCCAGCGACAGAAGACTAGCGACCCAAGAGACCCAGTACTTC	CASDRRLATQETQYF
.	TRBV28	.	TRBJ2-3	TGTGCCAGCAGCCGCCGGTTAGATACGCAGTATTTT	CASSRRLDTQYF
.	TRBV5-1	many	TRBJ1-1	TGCGCCAGCAGCTTGGATTCGAGTTCTATGAACACTGAAGCTTTCTTT	CASSLDSSSMNTEAFF
.	TRBV7-2	.	TRBJ2-5	TGTGCCAGCAGCCTGACACAGTACCGGGCAGAGACCCAGTACTTC	CASSLTQYRAETQYF
TRBD2	TRBV28	few	TRBJ2-3	TGTGCCAGCAGTCCCACCAACCCTTTCGGGGGGGGAGATACGCAGTATTTT	CASSPTNPFGGGDTQYF
.	TRBV20-1	.	TRBJ1-6	TGCAGTGCTAGAGATCTTCGGGGAGGGAAGAGTTCACCCCTCCACTTT	CSARDLRGGKSSPLHF
.	TRBV7-2	many	TRBJ2-2	TGTGCCAGCAGCTTGTTTCCATCCACCGGGGAGCTGTTTTTT	CASSLFPSTGELFF
.	TRBV5-4	many	TRBJ2-6	TGTGCCAGCAGCCCCCGTGACTACCTCTTCGGGGCCAACGTCCTGACTTTC	CASSPRDYLFGANVLTF
.	TRBV23-1	many	TRBJ1-1	TGCGCCAGCAGTCAGGTGATGAACCCTGAAGCTTTCTTT	CASSQVMNPEAFF
.	TRBV10-3	.	TRBJ2-6	TGTGCCATCAGCAACTCTGGGGCCAACGTCCTGACTTTC	CAISNSGANVLTF
TRBD2	TRBV28	.	TRBJ2-1	TGTGCCAGCAGTTCAAGGACTAGCGCGAGATACAATGAGCAGTTCTTC	CASSSRTSARYNEQFF
TRBD1	TRBV5-1	many	TRBJ1-4	TGCGCCAGCAGCCCCGGGACAGTTAATGAAAAACTGTTTTTT	CASSPGTVNEKLFF
.	TRBV27	.	TRBJ2-4	TGTGCCAGCAGGATGGACGTCAAAAACATTCAGTACTTC	CASRMDVKNIQYF
.	TRBV3-1	.	TRBJ1-2	TGTGCCAGCAGCCAAGAGTTCGGCGGTGGCTACACCTTC	CASSQEFGGGYTF
.	TRBV7-9	many	TRBJ1-1	TGTGCCAGCAGTCTAGACGGTGGCACTGAAGCTTTCTTT	CASSLDGGTEAFF
.	TRBV4-2	many	TRBJ2-3	TGTGCCAGCAGCCCGAGCAGGGAGCCAGATACGCAGTATTTT	CASSPSREPDTQYF
.	TRBV3-1	many	TRBJ1-2	TGTGCCAGCAGCCAAGGGCGAGGTGTTGGCTACACCTTC	CASSQGRGVGYTF
.	TRBV5-1	.	TRBJ1-2	TGCGCCAGCAGCTTGGCTCCAGACGGGAACTATGGCTACACCTTC	CASSLAPDGNYGYTF
TRBD2	TRBV7-9	.	TRBJ2-3	TGTGCCAGCAGAAGTAGCGGGCTCACAGATACGCAGTATTTT	CASRSSGLTDTQYF
.	TRBV20-1	many	TRBJ2-1	TGCAGTGCTATCCTGCGGGGGCCCATCGGCGGTGAGCAGTTCTTC	CSAILRGPIGGEQFF
.	TRBV20-1	few	TRBJ2-5	TGCAGTGCTAGTTTATGGGAGACCCAGTACTTC	CSASLWETQYF
TRBD1	TRBV13	few	TRBJ2-5	TGTGCCAGCAGCTCAAGGCCCGGGACAGGGGATCGAGAGACCCAGTACTTC	CASSSRPGTGDRETQYF
TRBD2	TRBV20-1	few	TRBJ2-2	TGCAGTGTGACTAGCGGGAGCGGCACCGGGGAGCTGTTTTTT	CSVTSGSGTGELFF
TRBD1	TRBV18	many	TRBJ1-1	TGTGCCAGCTCACAGGGGGCCCCGGGTACTGAAGCTTTCTTT	CASSQGAPGTEAFF
TRBD2	TRBV7-3	few	TRBJ2-1	TGTGCCAGCAGCTTACCTAGCGGGAGTAATGAGCAGTTCTTC	CASSLPSGSNEQFF
.	TRBV15	many	TRBJ2-3	TGTGCCACCAGCAGAGATCGACTATTGTTAGATACGCAGTATTTT	CATSRDRLLLDTQYF
.	TRBV11-2	many	TRBJ1-1	TGTGCCAGCAGCCCCCGGGGAGGCGCTGAAGCTTTCTTT	CASSPRGGAEAFF
.	TRBV4-1	.	TRBJ2-3	TGCGCCAGCAGCCAAGACAGGGGCGCAGATACGCAGTATTTT	CASSQDRGADTQYF
TRBD1	TRBV30	many	TRBJ1-2	TGTGCCTTTTTACAGGGGTGGGATGGCTACACCTTC	CAFLQGWDGYTF